Listed below are T cell receptor beta chains from one sample, sequenced in a study of T cells after yellow fever vaccination. TCRdb re-called the 5' RACE reads through MiXCR, storing one row per CDR3 protein. The table has 300,000 to 450,000 distinct CDR3 sequences, approximately 8% seen once; the top ten hold approximately 16%. This material consisted of PBMCs, taken about 41 days after the first yellow fever vaccination. The receptors here all came from a man aged 18 to 29 who received the YFV17D yellow fever vaccine. CDR3s leave out the opening cysteine and the closing phenylalanine or tryptophan.

TRBJ2-1 TRBV20-1 SAPGTTFGAPYNEQF
TRBJ2-7 TRBV11-2 ASSSLRAGVTYEQY
TRBJ1-2 TRBV9 ASSSPGTAMSYT
TRBJ1-5 TRBV5-1 ASSVGEGSNQPQH
TRBJ1-2 TRBV5-6 ASSSGQGNYGYT
TRBJ2-7 TRBV29-1 SVEDASGYEQY
TRBJ2-6 TRBV5-6 ASNPSAGANVLT
TRBJ2-2 TRBV4-2 ASSPNPTSGGPTGELF
TRBJ2-7 TRBV6-4 ASSDRPPYEQY
TRBJ1-1 TRBV27 ATSARKGAMNTEAF
TRBJ2-3 TRBV5-1 ASSLGLAGGSTDTQY
TRBJ2-3 TRBV29-1 SVEDSTDTQY
TRBJ2-5 TRBV7-2 ASSQTFAGGRRETQY
TRBJ1-2 TRBV7-2 ASGGVGSYGYT
TRBJ2-5 TRBV7-9 ASSLADSGSRRY
TRBJ2-2 TRBV3-1 ASSQEGIGELF
TRBJ2-3 TRBV7-2 ASSFSGETQSTQY
TRBJ2-1 TRBV7-3 ASSLGVTYNEQF
TRBJ1-2 TRBV5-1 ASSPGPNYGYT
TRBJ1-4 TRBV6-5 ASSYSPGGYEKLF
TRBJ2-1 TRBV4-2 ASSQDASGGAFEQF
TRBJ2-7 TRBV5-1 ASSVGTGGHEQY
TRBJ2-1 TRBV6-5 ASSYGVLVDNEQF
TRBJ1-2 TRBV12-3/TRBV12-4 ASSFTGFYGYT
TRBJ1-6 TRBV7-2 ASSLKGHINSPLH
TRBJ2-1 TRBV29-1 SVELQGVQF
TRBJ1-6 TRBV4-2 ASSQVWARDSPLH
TRBJ1-2 TRBV28 ASSLPTDQRYT
TRBJ1-2 TRBV20-1 SAKVDYGYT
TRBJ1-2 TRBV6-5 ASSDSSLQNYGYT
TRBJ2-3 TRBV10-3 AISRGSSTDTQY
TRBJ1-1 TRBV20-1 SAGREVEAF
TRBJ1-5 TRBV30 AWRGPGVGQPQH
TRBJ2-3 TRBV10-2 ASSEGVAGGPTDTQY
TRBJ2-3 TRBV7-2 ASSLGGTSGSRGVQY
TRBJ2-1 TRBV20-1 SARDPGESYNEQF
TRBJ1-3 TRBV7-2 ASSLVHSLYGNTIY
TRBJ1-1 TRBV7-7 ASSRDRGAGTEAF
TRBJ2-6 TRBV29-1 SVEDYVDRVGANVLT
TRBJ1-6 TRBV6-5 ASSYQGSSYNSPLH
TRBJ2-2 TRBV11-2 ASSLTSGPTGELF
TRBJ2-3 TRBV4-3 ASSQVAAGGPDTQY
TRBJ2-5 TRBV6-1 ASKPSGVQETQY
TRBJ1-4 TRBV6-5 ASSYLATNEKLF
TRBJ2-1 TRBV7-3 ASSFVGGVYNEQF
TRBJ2-1 TRBV7-6 ASSRGKSVEQF
TRBJ2-6 TRBV5-4 ASSPLDGFSGANVLT
TRBJ1-2 TRBV3-1 ASSHTGTGSYGYT
TRBJ2-7 TRBV18 ASSPQQNHHEQY
TRBJ2-2 TRBV7-2 ASSLVSHPGELF
TRBJ1-1 TRBV29-1 SVTGDNTEAF
TRBJ1-5 TRBV4-3 ASSQDRTAYQPQH